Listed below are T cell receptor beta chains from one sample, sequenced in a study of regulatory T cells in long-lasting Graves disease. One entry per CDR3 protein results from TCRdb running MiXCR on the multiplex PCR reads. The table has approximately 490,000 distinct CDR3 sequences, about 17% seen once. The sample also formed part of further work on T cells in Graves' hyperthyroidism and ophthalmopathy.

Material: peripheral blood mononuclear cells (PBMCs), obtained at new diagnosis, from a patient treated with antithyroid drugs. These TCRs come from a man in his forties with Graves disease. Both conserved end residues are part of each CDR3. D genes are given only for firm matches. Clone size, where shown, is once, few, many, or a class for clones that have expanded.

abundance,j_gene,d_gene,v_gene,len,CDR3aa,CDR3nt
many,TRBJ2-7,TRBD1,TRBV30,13,CAWGVTGPYEQYF,TGTGCCTGGGGGGTGACAGGGCCCTACGAGCAGTACTTC
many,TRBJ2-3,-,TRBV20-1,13,CSATGPRGDTQYF,TGCAGTGCCACGGGGCCCCGAGGAGATACGCAGTATTTT
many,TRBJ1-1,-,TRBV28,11,CASRLYTEAFF,TGTGCCAGCAGACTTTACACTGAAGCTTTCTTT
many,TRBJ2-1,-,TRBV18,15,CASSPLDTPRGEQFF,TGTGCCAGCTCACCATTAGACACTCCCCGGGGTGAGCAGTTCTTC
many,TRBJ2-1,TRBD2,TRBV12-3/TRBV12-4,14,CASRTAPGGDEQFF,TGTGCCAGCCGTACCGCCCCGGGGGGGGATGAGCAGTTCTTC
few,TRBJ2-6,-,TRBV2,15,CASSRTGWGANVLTF,TGTGCCAGCAGCCGGACTGGCTGGGGGGCCAACGTCCTGACTTTC
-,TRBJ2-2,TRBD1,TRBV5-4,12,CASTGGTGELVF,TGTGCCAGTACAGGGGGGACCGGGGAGCTGGTTTTT
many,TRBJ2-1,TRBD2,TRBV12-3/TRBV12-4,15,CASSAGLAGVNEQFF,TGTGCCAGCAGTGCGGGACTAGCGGGGGTCAATGAGCAGTTCTTC
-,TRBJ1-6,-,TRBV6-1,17,CASRSNSGPLGDSPLHF,TGTGCCAGCAGATCGAACTCCGGGCCCCTGGGAGATTCACCCCTCCACTTT
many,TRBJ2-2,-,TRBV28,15,CASRGGAEPTGELFF,TGTGCCAGCAGGGGGGGAGCGGAACCCACCGGGGAGCTGTTTTTT
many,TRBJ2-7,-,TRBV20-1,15,CSAQFGRTRSYEQYF,TGCAGTGCCCAATTTGGCAGGACCCGGTCCTACGAGCAGTACTTC
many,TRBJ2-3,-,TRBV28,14,CASSFWQGGDTQYF,TGTGCCAGCAGTTTTTGGCAGGGGGGTGATACGCAGTATTTT
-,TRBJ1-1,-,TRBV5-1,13,CPSGGDRNTEAFF,TGCCCCAGCGGGGGGGATAGGAACACTGAAGCTTTCTTT
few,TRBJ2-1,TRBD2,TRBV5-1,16,CASSPPGLAGDNEQFF,TGCGCCAGCAGCCCACCGGGACTAGCGGGCGACAATGAGCAGTTCTTC